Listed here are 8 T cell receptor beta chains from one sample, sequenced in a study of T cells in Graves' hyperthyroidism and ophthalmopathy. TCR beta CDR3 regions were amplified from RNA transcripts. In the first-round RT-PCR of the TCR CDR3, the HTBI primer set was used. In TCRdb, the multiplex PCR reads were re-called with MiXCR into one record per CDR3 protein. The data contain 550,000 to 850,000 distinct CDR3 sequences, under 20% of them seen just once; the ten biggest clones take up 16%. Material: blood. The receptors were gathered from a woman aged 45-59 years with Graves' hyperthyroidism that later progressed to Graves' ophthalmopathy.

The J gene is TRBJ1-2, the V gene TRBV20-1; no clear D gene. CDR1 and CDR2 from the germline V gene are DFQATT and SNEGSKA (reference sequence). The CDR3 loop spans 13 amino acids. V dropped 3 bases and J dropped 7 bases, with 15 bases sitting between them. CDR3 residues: CSASWVRDGGYTF. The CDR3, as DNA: TGCAGTGCTAGTTGGGTCCGAGACGGTGGCTACACCTTC.

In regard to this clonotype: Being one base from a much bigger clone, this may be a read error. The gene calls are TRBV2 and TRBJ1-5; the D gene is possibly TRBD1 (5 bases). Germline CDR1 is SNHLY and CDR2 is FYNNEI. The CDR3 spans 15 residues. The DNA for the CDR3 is TGTGCCAGCACCCTGGGGGAAGCTAGGACCCAGCCCCAGCAGTTT. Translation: CASTLGEARTQPQQF.

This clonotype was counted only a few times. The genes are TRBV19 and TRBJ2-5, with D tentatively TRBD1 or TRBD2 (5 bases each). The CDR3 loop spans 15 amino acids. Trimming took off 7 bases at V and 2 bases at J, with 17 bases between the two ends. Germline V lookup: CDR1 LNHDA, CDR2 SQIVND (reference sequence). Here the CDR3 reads CASKPHRDGQETQYF. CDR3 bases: TGTGCCAGTAAACCCCACCGGGACGGACAAGAGACCCAGTACTTC.

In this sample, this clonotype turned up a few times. DNA of the CDR3: TGCAGTGCTCCCCCGGGACAGGGGACCAACGAGCAGTACTTC. Its translation is CSAPPGQGTNEQYF. The chain recombines TRBV20-1 with TRBJ2-7; 10 bases are shared with TRBD1. CDR3 length: 14 amino acids. Germline V CDR1 and CDR2: DFQATT, SNEGSKA (reference sequence). The trim removed 5 bases at V and 5 bases at J, leaving 9 bases unmatched.

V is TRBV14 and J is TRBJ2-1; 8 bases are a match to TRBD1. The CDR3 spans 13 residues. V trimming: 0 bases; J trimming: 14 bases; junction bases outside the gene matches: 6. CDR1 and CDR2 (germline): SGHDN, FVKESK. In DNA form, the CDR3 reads TGTGCCAGCAGCCAAGATCCCAGGGGGCAGGAGTTCTTC. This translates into CASSQDPRGQEFF.

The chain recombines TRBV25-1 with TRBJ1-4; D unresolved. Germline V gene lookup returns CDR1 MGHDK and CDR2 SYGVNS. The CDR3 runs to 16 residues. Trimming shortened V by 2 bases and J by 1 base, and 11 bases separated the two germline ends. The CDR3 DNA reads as TGTGCCAGCAGTGAAATTGGGAGCCTAACTAATGAAAAACTGTTTTTT. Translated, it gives CASSEIGSLTNEKLFF.

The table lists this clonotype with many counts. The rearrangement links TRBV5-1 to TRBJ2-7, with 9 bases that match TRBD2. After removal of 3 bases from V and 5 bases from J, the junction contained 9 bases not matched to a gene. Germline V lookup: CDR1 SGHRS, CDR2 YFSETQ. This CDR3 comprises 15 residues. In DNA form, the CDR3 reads TGCGCCAGCAGCTCGGGACTAGCTTTGAGAGACGAGCAGTACTTC. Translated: CASSSGLALRDEQYF.

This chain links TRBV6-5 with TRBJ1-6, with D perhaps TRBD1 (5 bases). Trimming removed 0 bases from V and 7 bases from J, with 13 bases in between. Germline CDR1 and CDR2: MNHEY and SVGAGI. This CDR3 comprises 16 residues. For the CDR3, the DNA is TGTGCCAGCAGTTACTCAAGTAGACAGAGAAATTCACCCCTCCACTTT. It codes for CASSYSSRQRNSPLHF.